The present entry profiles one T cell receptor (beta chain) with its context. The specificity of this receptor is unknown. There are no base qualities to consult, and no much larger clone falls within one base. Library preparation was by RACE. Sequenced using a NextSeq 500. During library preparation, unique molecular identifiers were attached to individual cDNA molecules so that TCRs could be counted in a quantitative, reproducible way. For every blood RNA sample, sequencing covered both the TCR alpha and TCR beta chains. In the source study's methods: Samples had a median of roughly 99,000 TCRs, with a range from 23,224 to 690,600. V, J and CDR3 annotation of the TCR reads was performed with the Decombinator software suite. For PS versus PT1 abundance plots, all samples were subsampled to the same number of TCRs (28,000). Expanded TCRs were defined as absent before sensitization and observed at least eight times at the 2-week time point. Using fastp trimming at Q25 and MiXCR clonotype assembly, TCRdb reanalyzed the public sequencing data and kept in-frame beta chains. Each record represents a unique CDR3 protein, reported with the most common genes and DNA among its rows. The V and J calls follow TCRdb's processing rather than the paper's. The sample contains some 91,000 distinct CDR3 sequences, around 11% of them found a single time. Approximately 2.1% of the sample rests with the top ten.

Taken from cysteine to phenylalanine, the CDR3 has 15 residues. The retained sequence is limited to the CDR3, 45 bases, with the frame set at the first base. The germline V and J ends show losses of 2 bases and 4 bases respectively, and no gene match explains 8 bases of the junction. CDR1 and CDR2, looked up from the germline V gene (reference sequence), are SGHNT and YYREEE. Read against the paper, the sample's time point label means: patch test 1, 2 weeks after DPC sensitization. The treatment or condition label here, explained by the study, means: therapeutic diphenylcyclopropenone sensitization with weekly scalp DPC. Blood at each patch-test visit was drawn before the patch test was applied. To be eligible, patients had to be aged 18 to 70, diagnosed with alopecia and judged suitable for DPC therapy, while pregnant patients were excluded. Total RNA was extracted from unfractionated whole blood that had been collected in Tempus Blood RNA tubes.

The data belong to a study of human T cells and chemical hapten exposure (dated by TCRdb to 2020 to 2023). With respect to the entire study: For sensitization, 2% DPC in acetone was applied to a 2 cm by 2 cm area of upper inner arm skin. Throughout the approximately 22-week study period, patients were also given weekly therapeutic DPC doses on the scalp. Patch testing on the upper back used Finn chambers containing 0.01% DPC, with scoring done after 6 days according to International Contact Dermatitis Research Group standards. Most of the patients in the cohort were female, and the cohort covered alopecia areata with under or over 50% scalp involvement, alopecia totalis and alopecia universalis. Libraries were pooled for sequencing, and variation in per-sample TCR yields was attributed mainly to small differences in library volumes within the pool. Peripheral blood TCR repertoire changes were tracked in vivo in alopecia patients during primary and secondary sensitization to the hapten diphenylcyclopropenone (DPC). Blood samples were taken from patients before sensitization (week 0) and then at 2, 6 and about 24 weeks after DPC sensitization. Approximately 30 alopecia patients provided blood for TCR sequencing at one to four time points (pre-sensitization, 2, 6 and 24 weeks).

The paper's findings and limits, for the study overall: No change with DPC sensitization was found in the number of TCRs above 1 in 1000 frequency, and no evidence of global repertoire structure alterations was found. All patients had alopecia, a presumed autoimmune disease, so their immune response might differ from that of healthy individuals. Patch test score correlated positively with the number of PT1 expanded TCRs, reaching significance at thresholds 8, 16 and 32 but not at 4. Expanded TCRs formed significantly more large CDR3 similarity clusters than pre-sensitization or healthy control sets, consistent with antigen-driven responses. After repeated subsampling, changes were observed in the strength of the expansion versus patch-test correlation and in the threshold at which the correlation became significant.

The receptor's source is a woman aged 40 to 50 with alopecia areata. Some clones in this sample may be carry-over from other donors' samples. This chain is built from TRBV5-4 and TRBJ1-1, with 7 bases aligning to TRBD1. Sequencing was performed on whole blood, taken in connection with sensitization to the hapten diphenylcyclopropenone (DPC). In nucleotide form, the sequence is TGTGCCAGCAGCTTCCTAAGGGGGCCCCCCACTGAAGCTTTCTTT. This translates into CASSFLRGPPTEAFF.